This TCR beta chain was documented in a study of glioma-infiltrating T cells after dendritic cell vaccination. The PCR used 60 V beta and 13 J beta primers. TCRdb keeps only in-frame clones here, not all; method: immunoSEQ multiplex PCR. This table holds 85,000 to 100,000 clones, around 85% found once. For this clone: The antigen remains unidentified.

Findings and limits, study-wide: Patients with more pretreatment TILs had longer time to progression and survival.

The CDR3 spans 17 residues. CDR1 and CDR2 from the germline V gene are ENHRY and SYGVKD. Trimming took 0 bases from V and 0 from J, leaving 15 bases between them. Time point of the sample: after dendritic cell vaccination, including at tumor progression/relapse. Fresh-frozen tumor tissue and more than two years of survival data were available for all. The starting material was blood, obtained after dendritic cell vaccination. V and J are TRBV10-3 and TRBJ2-7; perhaps TRBD2 as D (6 bases). The TCR originated in a human donor with glioblastoma. CDR3 protein: CAISESSGVPGSYEQYF. The CDR3 region has the DNA TGTGCCATCAGTGAGTCATCGGGGGTCCCAGGCTCCTACGAGCAGTACTTC.